The 21 T cell receptor beta chains in this list originate from one sample, sequenced in a study of blood T cell repertoires in COVID-19 (dated by TCRdb to the early 2020s). Library creation used the immunoSEQ multiplex PCR assay. TCRdb took this table from immuneACCESS and kept in-frame rearrangements with V and J called. Such tables lack part of the clones; where checked against another copy, unresolved V genes explain under half of the gap, and the rest is unexplained. Present in this sample are about 170,000 clones, around 85% of which were seen just once. 1% to 1.5% of the sample comes from the top ten. Sequencing was done on a sample of peripheral blood. The origin of the receptors is a man in his 60s who had recovered from COVID-19.

The CDR3 sequence: CASSGVRGSTEAFF. The CDR3 DNA reads TGCGCCAGCAGCGGCGTCAGGGGTTCCACTGAAGCTTTCTTT. This chain connects TRBV5-1 to TRBJ1-1, with D tentatively TRBD1 (6 bases). The V end was cut by 4 bases, the J end by 4 bases, with 14 bases between. Germline V gene sequence: CDR1 SGHRS, CDR2 YFSETQ. This CDR3 is built from 14 residues.

The chain employs TRBV7-2 and TRBJ2-1; 11 bases align to TRBD2. The CDR3 consists of 17 residues. Germline CDR1 SGHTA, CDR2 FQGNSA. Trimming at V came to 1 base and at J to 3 bases, leaving 5 bases not matched to a gene. CDR3 sequence reads: CASSLEVAGGLYNEQFF. CDR3 nucleotide sequence: TGTGCCAGCAGCTTAGAGGTAGCGGGGGGGCTCTACAATGAGCAGTTCTTC. Combining the CDR3 with reference TRBV7-2 and TRBJ2-1 gives the whole variable domain GAGVSQSPSNKVTEKGKDVELRCDPISGHTALYWYRQSLGQGLEFLIYFQGNSAPDKSGLPSDRFSAERTGGSVSTLTIQRTQQEDSAVYLCASSLEVAGGLYNEQFFGPGTRLTVL.

CDR3 sequence: CASSSRGSLAYEQYF. CDR3 DNA sequence: TGTGCCAGCAGCTCCCGTGGTTCACTTGCCTACGAGCAGTACTTC. V and J are TRBV7-9 and TRBJ2-7; no clear D. Looked up from germline, CDR1 is SEHNR and CDR2 is FQNEAQ (reference sequence). V was trimmed by 4 bases and J by 2 bases, leaving 15 bases between them. The CDR3 contains 15 residues.

The V and J genes are TRBV3-1 (or the pseudogene TRBV3-2) and TRBJ2-3, with a weak D call TRBD2 (6 bases). Trimming removed 8 bases at V and 6 bases at J, with 15 bases between. This CDR3 is 13 amino acids long. Per the germline V gene, CDR1 is LGHDT and CDR2 is YNNKEL (reference sequence). The CDR3 bases are TGTGCCAGCGAACTGGGGGGATCTGATACGCAGTATTTT. This translates into CASELGGSDTQYF.

This clone is deemed medium-sized. The rearrangement uses TRBV19 and TRBJ1-3, with 8 bases fitting TRBD1. In germline, CDR1 is LNHDA, CDR2 SQIVND (reference sequence). This CDR3 is 14 amino acids long. The trim removed 5 bases at V and 3 bases at J, leaving 3 bases unmatched. The CDR3 nucleotides are TGTGCCAGTAGTTTGGACAGGGTTGGAAACACCATATATTTT. Amino acid sequence: CASSLDRVGNTIYF.

The chain employs TRBV3-1 (or the pseudogene TRBV3-2) and TRBJ1-5; perhaps TRBD1 as D (6 bases). The CDR3 spans 15 residues. V was shortened by 8 bases and J by 2 bases, with 16 bases between the two germline ends. Germline CDR1 is LGHDT and CDR2 is YNNKEL (reference sequence). CDR3 nucleotide sequence: TGTGCCAGCTCCCCGGGACACGGGGGCAATCAGCCCCAGCATTTT. As protein: CASSPGHGGNQPQHF.

J is TRBJ1-3 and V is TRBV11-2; D ambiguous. V lost 0 bases to trimming and J lost 4 bases, with 13 bases between them. The CDR3 contains 16 residues. CDR1 is SGHAT and CDR2 is FQNNGV in the germline V gene. In nucleotides, the CDR3 is TGTGCCAGCAGCTTAGATCGGAGCCCCCGGGGAAACACCATATATTTT. Its protein is CASSLDRSPRGNTIYF.

The rearrangement links TRBV4-3 to TRBJ1-4; a weak D match, TRBD1 (6 bases). V lost 3 bases to trimming and J lost 4 bases, with 15 bases between them. Per the germline V gene, CDR1 is LGHNA and CDR2 is YSLEER. The CDR3 totals 16 residues. Here the CDR3 DNA reads TGCGCCAGCAGCCAGGCCCCCAGGGGAGTTAATGAAAAACTGTTTTTT. This translates into CASSQAPRGVNEKLFF.

As DNA, the CDR3 is TGTGCCAGCAGTGAATTAATGGGTACGGGGGGTGGCTACACCTTC. It codes for CASSELMGTGGGYTF. V is TRBV25-1 and J is TRBJ1-2, with D possibly TRBD1 on 5 matching bases. This CDR3 is built from 15 residues. V lost 1 base to trimming and J lost 7 bases, with 16 bases between them. CDR1 and CDR2 from the germline V gene are MGHDK and SYGVNS.

The rearrangement joins TRBV29-1 to TRBJ1-1, with 8 bases identical to TRBD1. The CDR3 is 16 residues long. The ends lost 0 bases at V and 1 base at J; junction bases unmatched: 7. Germline CDR1 and CDR2: SQVTM and ANQGSEA. The CDR3 here is CSVEDQRTGRNTEAFF. In nucleotides, the CDR3 is TGCAGCGTTGAAGATCAGAGGACAGGGCGGAACACTGAAGCTTTCTTT.

V and J are TRBV28 and TRBJ1-2, with TRBD1 identical over 8 bases. The CDR3 is 15 amino acids. The J segment lost 2 bases and the V segment lost 5 bases, leaving 7 bases of the junction unmatched. Germline V gene data show CDR1 as MDHEN and CDR2 as SYDVKM. CDR3 region: CASSLQTGANYGYTF. In nucleotides, the CDR3 is TGTGCCAGCAGTCTCCAGACAGGGGCAAACTATGGCTACACCTTC.

The rearrangement links TRBV12-3 or TRBV12-4 to TRBJ1-2, with a weak D call TRBD1 (5 bases). This CDR3 comprises 13 residues. Trimming shortened V by 3 bases and J by 6 bases, and 11 bases separated the two germline ends. CDR3 in amino acids: CASSFKGRDGYTF. Written as DNA, the CDR3 is TGTGCCAGCAGTTTTAAGGGGAGGGATGGCTACACCTTC.

The J gene is TRBJ2-2, the V gene TRBV14; TRBD1 aligns across 7 bases. The V segment lost 2 bases and the J segment 2 bases; nucleotides outside the gene matches: 2. CDR3 length: 15 residues. The germline V gene encodes CDR1 SGHDN and CDR2 FVKESK. CDR3 nucleotides: TGTGCCAGCAGCCAACGACAGGGCAACACCGGGGAGCTGTTTTTT. This translates into CASSQRQGNTGELFF.

To note about this clone: This specimen includes other DNA sequences encoding the same CDR3. The chain joins TRBV9 to TRBJ1-1, with D possibly TRBD1 on 5 matching bases. V was pared by 2 bases and J by 7 bases, with 12 bases between. The V gene's germline CDR1 is SGDLS and CDR2 YYNGEE. This CDR3 region has 13 residues. The CDR3 nucleotides read TGTGCCAGCAGCGTGACGGGCGGGGGTGAAGCTTTCTTT. Its translation: CASSVTGGGEAFF.

V and J are TRBV11-2 and TRBJ2-7; the match to TRBD1 covers 7 bases. Losses at the gene ends were 0 bases for V and 3 bases for J; bases not matched to a gene: 5. CDR3 length: 15 residues. CDR1 and CDR2 from the germline V gene are SGHAT and FQNNGV. CDR3 DNA sequence: TGTGCCAGCAGCTTAGATCTAGCAGGGGGCTACGAGCAGTACTTC. Protein: CASSLDLAGGYEQYF.

The chain joins TRBV4-1 to TRBJ2-3; D may be TRBD2 (6 bases). The CDR3 spans 14 residues. Germline CDR1 reads MGHRA; CDR2 reads YSYEKL. V was cut by 2 bases and J by 4 bases, with 10 bases left in between. The CDR3 DNA reads TGCGCCAGCAGCCAACCTGGGGAGGCAGATACGCAGTATTTT. Translated, it gives CASSQPGEADTQYF.

CDR3 residues: CASSMRVGRAEVMYNEQFF. CDR3 nucleotides: TGTGCCAGTAGTATGAGGGTGGGTAGGGCGGAGGTGATGTACAATGAGCAGTTCTTC. The chain joins TRBV19 to TRBJ2-1; a possible D gene is TRBD2 (5 bases). V was cut by 3 bases and J by 4 bases, with 25 bases left in between. The germline V gene encodes CDR1 LNHDA and CDR2 SQIVND (reference sequence). The CDR3 extends over 19 amino acids.

This clone was counted a single time. The CDR3 here is CASSPAGTGEETQYF. CDR3 DNA: TGTGCCAGCAGCCCTGCAGGGACAGGGGAAGAGACCCAGTACTTC. V usage is TRBV3-1 (or the pseudogene TRBV3-2) and J usage is TRBJ2-5; 10 nucleotides match TRBD1. Per the germline V gene, CDR1 is LGHDT and CDR2 is YNNKEL (reference sequence). After removal of 4 bases from V and 3 bases from J, the junction contained 5 bases not matched to a gene. CDR3 length equals 15 residues.

As to this clone: In the same sample, other DNA sequences code for this CDR3. The rearrangement joins TRBV20-1 to TRBJ2-7; D not certain. V shed 3 bases and J shed 1 base, with 4 bases lying between them. The CDR3 spans 11 residues. Germline-derived CDR1 and CDR2 are DFQATT and SNEGSKA (reference sequence). The CDR3: CSARRSYEQYF. The CDR3 DNA sequence: TGCAGTGCTAGGCGTTCCTACGAGCAGTACTTC.

The V call is TRBV18, the J call TRBJ2-3, with 9 bases fitting TRBD2. This CDR3 contains 15 residues. V lost 3 bases to trimming and J lost 4 bases; unmatched junction nucleotides: 5. CDR1 is KGHSH, CDR2 LQKENI, per germline. The CDR3 is CASSPGGGASDTQYF. The CDR3 bases are TGTGCCAGCTCACCCGGCGGGGGGGCCTCAGATACGCAGTATTTT.

The chain combines TRBV11-2 with TRBJ1-2, with TRBD1 as a possible D gene (5 bases). Between the trimmed V and J ends, which lost 5 bases and 8 bases, there was a span of 15 bases. The CDR3 extends over 13 amino acids. Germline values: CDR1 SGHAT, CDR2 FQNNGV. For the CDR3, the DNA is TGTGCCAGCAGCCGTACAGGAGGGGACGGCTACACCTTC. Residues: CASSRTGGDGYTF.